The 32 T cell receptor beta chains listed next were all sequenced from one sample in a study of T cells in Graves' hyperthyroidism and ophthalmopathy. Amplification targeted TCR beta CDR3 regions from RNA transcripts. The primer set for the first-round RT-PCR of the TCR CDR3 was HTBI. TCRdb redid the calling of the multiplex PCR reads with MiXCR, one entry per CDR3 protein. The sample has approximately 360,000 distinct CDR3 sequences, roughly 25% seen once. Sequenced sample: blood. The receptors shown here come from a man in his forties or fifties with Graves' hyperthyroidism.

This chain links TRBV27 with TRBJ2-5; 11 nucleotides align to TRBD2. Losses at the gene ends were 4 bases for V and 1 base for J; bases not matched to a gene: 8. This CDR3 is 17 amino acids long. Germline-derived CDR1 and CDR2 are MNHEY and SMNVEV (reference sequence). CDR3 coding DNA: TGTGCCAGCAGTTCTGTAGCGGGAGGGCCCCTCCAAGAGACCCAGTACTTC. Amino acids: CASSSVAGGPLQETQYF.

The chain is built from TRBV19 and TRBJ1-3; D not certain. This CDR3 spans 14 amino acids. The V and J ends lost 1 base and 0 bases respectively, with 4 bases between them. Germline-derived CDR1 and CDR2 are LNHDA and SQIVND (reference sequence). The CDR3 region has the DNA TGTGCCAGTAGTATAGGACACTCTGGAAACACCATATATTTT. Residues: CASSIGHSGNTIYF.

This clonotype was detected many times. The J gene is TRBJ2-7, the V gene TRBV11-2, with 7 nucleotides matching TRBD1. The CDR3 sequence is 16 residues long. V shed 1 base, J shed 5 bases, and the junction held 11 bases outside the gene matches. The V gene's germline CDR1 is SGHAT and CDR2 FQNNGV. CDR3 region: CASSLAGTVKEDEQYF. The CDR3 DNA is TGTGCCAGCAGCTTAGCCGGGACAGTCAAAGAGGACGAGCAGTACTTC. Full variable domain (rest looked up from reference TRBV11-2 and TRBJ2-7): EAGVAQSPRYKIIEKRQSVAFWCNPISGHATLYWYQQILGQGPKLLIQFQNNGVVDDSQLPKDRFSAERLKGVDSTLKIQPAKLEDSAVYLCASSLAGTVKEDEQYFGPGTRLTVT.

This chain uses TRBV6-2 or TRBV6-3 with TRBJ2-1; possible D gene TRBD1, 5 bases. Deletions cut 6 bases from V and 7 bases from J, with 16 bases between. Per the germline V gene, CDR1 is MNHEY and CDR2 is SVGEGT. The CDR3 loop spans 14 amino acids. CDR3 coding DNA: TGTGCCAGCAGCAAACACCTGGCAGGGAATGAGCAGTTCTTC. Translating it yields CASSKHLAGNEQFF.

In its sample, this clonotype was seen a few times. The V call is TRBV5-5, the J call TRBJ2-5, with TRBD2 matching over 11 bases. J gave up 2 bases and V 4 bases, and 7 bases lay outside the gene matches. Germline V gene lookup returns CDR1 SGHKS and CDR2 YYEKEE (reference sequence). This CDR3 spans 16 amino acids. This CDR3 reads CASSRRLAGNQETQYF. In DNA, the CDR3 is TGTGCCAGCAGCCGTCGACTAGCGGGAAATCAAGAGACCCAGTACTTC.

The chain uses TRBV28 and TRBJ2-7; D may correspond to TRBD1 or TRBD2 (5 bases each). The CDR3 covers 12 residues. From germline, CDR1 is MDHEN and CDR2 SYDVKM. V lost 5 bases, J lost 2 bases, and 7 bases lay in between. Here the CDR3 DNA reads TGTGCCAGCAGTCGGGACCCCTACGAGCAGTACTTC. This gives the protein CASSRDPYEQYF.

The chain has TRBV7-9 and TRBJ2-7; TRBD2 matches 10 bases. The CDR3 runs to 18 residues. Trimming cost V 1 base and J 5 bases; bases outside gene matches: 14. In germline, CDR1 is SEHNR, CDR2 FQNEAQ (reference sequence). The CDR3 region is CASSLDTLFLAGVHEQYF. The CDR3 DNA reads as TGTGCCAGCAGCTTAGATACCCTTTTTCTAGCGGGAGTTCACGAGCAGTACTTC.

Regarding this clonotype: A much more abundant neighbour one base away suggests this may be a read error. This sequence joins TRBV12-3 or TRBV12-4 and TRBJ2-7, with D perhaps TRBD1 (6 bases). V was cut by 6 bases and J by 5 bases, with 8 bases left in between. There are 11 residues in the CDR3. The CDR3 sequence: CASSYRDEQYF. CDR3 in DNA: TGTGCCAGCAGCTACAGGGACGAGCAGTACTTC.

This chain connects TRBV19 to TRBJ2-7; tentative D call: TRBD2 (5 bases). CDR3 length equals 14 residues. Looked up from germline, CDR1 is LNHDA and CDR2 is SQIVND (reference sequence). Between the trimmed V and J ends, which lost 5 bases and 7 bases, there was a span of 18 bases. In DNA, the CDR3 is TGTGCCAGTAGTTCCTCGGACGGGATTGGGGAGCAGTACTTC. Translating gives CASSSSDGIGEQYF.

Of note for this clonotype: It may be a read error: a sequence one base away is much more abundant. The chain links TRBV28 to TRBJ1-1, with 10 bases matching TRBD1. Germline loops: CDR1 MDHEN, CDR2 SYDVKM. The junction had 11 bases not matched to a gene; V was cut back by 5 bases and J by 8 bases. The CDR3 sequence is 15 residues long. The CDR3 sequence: CASSPLGTGEGEAFF. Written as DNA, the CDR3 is TGTGCCAGCAGTCCCCTCGGGACAGGGGAGGGAGAAGCTTTCTTT.

Here the CDR3 DNA reads TGCGCCAGCAGTGACCCGACTAGCGGGAGGGAAGAGACCCAGTACTTC. Translating gives CASSDPTSGREETQYF. The chain has TRBV10-1 and TRBJ2-5, with TRBD2 matching 14 bases. After removal of 3 bases from V and 3 bases from J, the junction contained 3 bases not matched to a gene. Germline values: CDR1 WNHNN, CDR2 SYGVQD (reference sequence). There are 16 residues in the CDR3.

The CDR3 coding sequence is TGCGCCAGCAGCCAAGAACATAGGGCCCCCTACGAGCAGTACTTC. Residues: CASSQEHRAPYEQYF. The chain joins TRBV4-1 to TRBJ2-7; the D is unclear. CDR1 MGHRA and CDR2 YSYEKL come from the germline V gene. Trimming shortened V by 0 bases and J by 2 bases, and 11 bases separated the two germline ends. This CDR3 spans 15 amino acids.

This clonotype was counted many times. CDR3 in amino acids: CASSPSGTSYNEQFF. The CDR3 region has the DNA TGTGCCAGCAGCCCCTCCGGGACCTCCTACAATGAGCAGTTCTTC. This rearrangement joins TRBV7-9 to TRBJ2-1; D is perhaps TRBD1 or TRBD2 (5 bases each). Germline values: CDR1 SEHNR, CDR2 FQNEAQ (reference sequence). Trimming stripped 5 bases from V and 0 bases from J, with 11 bases between. This CDR3 is 15 amino acids long.

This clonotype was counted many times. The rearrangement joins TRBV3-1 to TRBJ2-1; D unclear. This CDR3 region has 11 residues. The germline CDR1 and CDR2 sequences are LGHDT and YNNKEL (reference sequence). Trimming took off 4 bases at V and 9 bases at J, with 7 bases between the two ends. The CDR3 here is CASSRSSEQFF. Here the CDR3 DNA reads TGTGCCAGCAGCCGGAGTTCTGAGCAGTTCTTC.

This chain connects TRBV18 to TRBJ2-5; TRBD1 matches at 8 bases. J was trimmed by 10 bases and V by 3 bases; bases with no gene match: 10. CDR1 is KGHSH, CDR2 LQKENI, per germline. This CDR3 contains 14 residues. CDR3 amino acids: CASSPQSTGAYQYF. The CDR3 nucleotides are TGTGCCAGCTCACCCCAGTCGACAGGGGCTTACCAGTACTTC.

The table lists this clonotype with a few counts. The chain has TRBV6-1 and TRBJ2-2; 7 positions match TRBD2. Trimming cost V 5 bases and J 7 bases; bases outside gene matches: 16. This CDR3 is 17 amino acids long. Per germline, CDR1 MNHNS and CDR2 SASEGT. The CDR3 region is CASSYHLAARPLGELFF. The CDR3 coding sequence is TGTGCCAGCAGTTATCATCTAGCGGCTCGTCCCCTCGGGGAGCTGTTTTTT.

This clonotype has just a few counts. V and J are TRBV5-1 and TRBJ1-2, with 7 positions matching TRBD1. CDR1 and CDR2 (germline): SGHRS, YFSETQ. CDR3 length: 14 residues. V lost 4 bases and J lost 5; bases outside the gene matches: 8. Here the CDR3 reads CASSRGTESYGYTF. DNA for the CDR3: TGCGCCAGCAGCCGCGGGACAGAATCTTATGGCTACACCTTC.

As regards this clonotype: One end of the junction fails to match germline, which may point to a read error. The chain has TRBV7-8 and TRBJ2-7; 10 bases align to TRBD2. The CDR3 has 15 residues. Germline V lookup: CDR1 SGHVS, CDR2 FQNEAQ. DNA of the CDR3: TGTGCCAGCAGCTTAACTAGCGGGGCTTTATACGAGCGGTACTTC. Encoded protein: CASSLTSGALYERYF.

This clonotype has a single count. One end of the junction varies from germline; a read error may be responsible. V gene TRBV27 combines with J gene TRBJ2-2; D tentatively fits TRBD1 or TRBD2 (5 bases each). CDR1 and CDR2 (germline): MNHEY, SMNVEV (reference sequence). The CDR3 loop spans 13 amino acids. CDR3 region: CDSSETEGRLLFF. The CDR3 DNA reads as TGTGACAGCAGTGAGACAGAGGGACGGCTGCTGTTTTTT.

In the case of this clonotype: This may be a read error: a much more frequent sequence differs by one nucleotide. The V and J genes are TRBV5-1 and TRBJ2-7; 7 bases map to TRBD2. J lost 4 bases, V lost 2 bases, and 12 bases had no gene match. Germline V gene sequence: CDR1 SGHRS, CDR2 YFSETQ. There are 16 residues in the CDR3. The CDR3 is CASSFLAGEEVYEQYF. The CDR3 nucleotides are TGCGCCAGCAGCTTTCTTGCGGGAGAGGAAGTATACGAGCAGTACTTC.

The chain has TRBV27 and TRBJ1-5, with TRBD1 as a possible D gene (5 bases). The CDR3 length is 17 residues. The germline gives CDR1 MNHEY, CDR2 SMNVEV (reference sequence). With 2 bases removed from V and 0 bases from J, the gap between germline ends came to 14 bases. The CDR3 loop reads CASSLVGGGHSNQPQHF. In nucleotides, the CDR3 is TGTGCCAGCAGTTTAGTGGGGGGTGGGCATAGCAATCAGCCCCAGCATTTT.

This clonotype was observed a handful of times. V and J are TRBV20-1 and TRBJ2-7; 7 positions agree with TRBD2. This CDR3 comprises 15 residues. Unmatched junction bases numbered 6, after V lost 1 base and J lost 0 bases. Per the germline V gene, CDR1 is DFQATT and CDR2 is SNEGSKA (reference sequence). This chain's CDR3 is CSARGASGLSYEQYF. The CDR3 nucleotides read TGCAGTGCTAGAGGTGCTAGCGGTCTCTCCTACGAGCAGTACTTC.

The CDR3 here is CASSIRRGNEQFF. The CDR3 DNA is TGTGCCAGCAGCATCCGACGCGGCAATGAGCAGTTCTTC. This chain connects TRBV7-6 to TRBJ2-1; D ambiguous. The V and J ends lost 5 bases and 6 bases respectively, with 11 bases between them. Germline V CDR1 and CDR2: SGHVS, FNYEAQ. There are 13 residues in the CDR3.

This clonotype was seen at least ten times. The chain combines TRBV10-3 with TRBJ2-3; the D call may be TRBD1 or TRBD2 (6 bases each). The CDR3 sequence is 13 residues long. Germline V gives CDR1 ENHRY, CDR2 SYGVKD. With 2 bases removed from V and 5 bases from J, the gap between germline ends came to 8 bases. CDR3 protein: CAISERGEDTQYF. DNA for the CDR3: TGTGCCATCAGTGAGAGGGGGGAAGATACGCAGTATTTT.

CDR3 DNA: TGCGCCAGCAGAGACAGGGGCAGCACAGATACGCAGTATTTT. Translating gives CASRDRGSTDTQYF. This chain links TRBV10-2 with TRBJ2-3, with 8 positions matching TRBD1. J was trimmed by 0 bases and V by 6 bases; bases with no gene match: 2. The CDR3 is 14 residues long. The germline V gene encodes CDR1 WSHSY and CDR2 SAAADI.

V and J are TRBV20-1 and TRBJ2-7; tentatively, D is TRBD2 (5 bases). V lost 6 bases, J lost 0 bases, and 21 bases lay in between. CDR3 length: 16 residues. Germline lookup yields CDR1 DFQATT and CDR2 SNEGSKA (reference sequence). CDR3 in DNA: TGCAGTGCCAGACCCAATTCAGCGGCGAGCTCCTACGAGCAGTACTTC. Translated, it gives CSARPNSAASSYEQYF.

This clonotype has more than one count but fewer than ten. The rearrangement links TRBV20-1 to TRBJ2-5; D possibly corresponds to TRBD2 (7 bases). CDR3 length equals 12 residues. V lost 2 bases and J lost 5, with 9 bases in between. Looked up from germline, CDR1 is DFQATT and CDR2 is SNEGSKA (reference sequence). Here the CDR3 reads CSARRGGETQYF. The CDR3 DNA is TGCAGTGCTAGAAGGGGGGGGGAGACCCAGTACTTC.

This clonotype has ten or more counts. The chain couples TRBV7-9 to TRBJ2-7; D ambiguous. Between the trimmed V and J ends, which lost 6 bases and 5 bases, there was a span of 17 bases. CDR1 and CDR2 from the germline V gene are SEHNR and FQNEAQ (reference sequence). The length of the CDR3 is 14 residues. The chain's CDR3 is CASSRSATSHEQYF. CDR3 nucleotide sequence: TGTGCCAGCAGTCGCTCGGCGACATCCCACGAGCAGTACTTC.

This chain's CDR3 is CATSTRLAGRNEQFF. The CDR3 region has the DNA TGTGCCACCAGCACCAGACTAGCGGGACGCAATGAGCAGTTCTTC. The V call is TRBV15, the J call TRBJ2-1, with TRBD2 matching 11 bases. The CDR3 extends over 15 amino acids. J gave up 6 bases and V 4 bases, and 5 bases lay outside the gene matches. From germline, CDR1 is LNHNV and CDR2 YYDKDF (reference sequence).

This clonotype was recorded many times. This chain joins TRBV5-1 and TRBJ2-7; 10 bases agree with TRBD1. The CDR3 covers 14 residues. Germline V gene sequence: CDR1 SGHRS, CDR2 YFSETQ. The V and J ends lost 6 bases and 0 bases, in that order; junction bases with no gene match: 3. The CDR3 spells CASMGQGSSYEQYF. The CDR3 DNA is TGCGCCAGCATGGGACAGGGGAGCTCCTACGAGCAGTACTTC.

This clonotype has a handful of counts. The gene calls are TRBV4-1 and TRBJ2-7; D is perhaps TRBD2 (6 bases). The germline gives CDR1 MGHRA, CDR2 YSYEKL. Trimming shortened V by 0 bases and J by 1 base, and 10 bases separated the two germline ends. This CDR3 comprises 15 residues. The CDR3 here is CASSQDEEGSYEQYF. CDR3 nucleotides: TGCGCCAGCAGCCAAGATGAGGAGGGATCCTACGAGCAGTACTTC.

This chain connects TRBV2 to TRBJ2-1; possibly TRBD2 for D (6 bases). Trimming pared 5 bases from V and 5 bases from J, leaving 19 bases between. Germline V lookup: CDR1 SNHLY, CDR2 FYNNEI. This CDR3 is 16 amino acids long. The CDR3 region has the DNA TGTGCCAGCAGTACAATTACCCGGAGGGCCAACAATGAGCAGTTCTTC. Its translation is CASSTITRRANNEQFF. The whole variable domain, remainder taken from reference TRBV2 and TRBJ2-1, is EPEVTQTPSHQVTQMGQEVILRCVPISNHLYFYWYRQILGQKVEFLVSFYNNEISEKSEIFDDQFSVERPDGSNFTLKIRSTKLEDSAMYFCASSTITRRANNEQFFGPGTRLTVL.